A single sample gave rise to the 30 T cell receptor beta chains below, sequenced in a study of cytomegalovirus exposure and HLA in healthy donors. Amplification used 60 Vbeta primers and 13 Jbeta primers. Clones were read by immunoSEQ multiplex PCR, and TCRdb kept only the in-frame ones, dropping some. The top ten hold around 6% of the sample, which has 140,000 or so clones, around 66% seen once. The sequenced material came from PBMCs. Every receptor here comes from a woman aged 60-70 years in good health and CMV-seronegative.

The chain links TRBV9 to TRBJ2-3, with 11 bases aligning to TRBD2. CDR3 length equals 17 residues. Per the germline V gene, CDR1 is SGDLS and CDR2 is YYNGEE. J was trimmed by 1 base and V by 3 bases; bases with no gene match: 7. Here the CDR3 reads CASSELRSGGGTDTQYF. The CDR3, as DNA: TGTGCCAGCAGCGAGCTGCGTAGCGGGGGGGGCACAGATACGCAGTATTTT.

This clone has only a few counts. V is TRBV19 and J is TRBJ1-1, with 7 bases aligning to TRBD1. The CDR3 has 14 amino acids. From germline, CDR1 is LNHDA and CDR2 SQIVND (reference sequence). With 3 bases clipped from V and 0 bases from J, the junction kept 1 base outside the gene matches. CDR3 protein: CASSITGVNTEAFF. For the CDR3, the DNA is TGTGCCAGTAGTATTACAGGGGTGAACACTGAAGCTTTCTTT.

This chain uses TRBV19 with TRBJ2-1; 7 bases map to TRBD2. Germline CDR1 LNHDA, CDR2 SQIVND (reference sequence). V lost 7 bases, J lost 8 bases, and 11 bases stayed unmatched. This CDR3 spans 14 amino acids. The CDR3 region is CASISRGLSDEQFF. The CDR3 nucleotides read TGTGCCAGTATTTCCCGGGGACTATCGGATGAGCAGTTCTTC.

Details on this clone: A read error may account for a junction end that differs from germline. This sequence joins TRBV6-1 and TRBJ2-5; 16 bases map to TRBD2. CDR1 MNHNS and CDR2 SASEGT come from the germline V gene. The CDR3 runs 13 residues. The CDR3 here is CATAGTSGRAEDF. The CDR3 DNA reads TGTGCCACCGCCGGGACTAGCGGGAGGGCCGAGGACTTC.

The chain's CDR3 is CASNRGREETQYF. CDR3 DNA: TGTGCCAGCAATCGGGGGAGGGAAGAGACCCAGTACTTC. The V call is TRBV7-9, the J call TRBJ2-5; 7 nucleotides agree with TRBD2. V was pared by 7 bases and J by 3 bases, with 5 bases of the junction left unmatched. This CDR3 has 13 amino acids. CDR1 is SEHNR, CDR2 FQNEAQ, per germline (reference sequence).

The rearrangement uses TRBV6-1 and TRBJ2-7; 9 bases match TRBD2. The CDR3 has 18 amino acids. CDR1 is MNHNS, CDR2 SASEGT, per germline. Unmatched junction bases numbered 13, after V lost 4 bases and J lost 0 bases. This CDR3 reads CASSVNGGLAHSSYEQYF. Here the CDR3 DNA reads TGTGCCAGCAGTGTTAACGGAGGACTAGCGCATAGCTCCTACGAGCAGTACTTC.

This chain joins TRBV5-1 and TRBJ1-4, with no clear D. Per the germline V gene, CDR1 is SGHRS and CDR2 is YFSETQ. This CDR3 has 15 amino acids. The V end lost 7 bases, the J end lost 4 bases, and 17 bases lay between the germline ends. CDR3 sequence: CASGPAAGGNEKLFF. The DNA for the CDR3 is TGCGCCAGCGGCCCAGCGGCGGGAGGTAATGAAAAACTGTTTTTT.

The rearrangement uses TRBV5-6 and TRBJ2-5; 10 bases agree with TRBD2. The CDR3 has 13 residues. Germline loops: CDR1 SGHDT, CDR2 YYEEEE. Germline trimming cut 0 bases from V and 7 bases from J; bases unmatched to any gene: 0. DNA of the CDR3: TGTGCCAGCAGCTTGGGACTAGCGGGGACCCAGTACTTC. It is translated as CASSLGLAGTQYF.

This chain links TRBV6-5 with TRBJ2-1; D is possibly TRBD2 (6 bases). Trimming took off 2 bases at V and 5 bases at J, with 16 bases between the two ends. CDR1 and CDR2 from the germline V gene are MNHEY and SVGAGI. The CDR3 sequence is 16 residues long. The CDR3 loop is CASSYLWVGGDNEQFF. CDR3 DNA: TGTGCCAGCAGTTACCTATGGGTGGGAGGAGACAATGAGCAGTTCTTC.

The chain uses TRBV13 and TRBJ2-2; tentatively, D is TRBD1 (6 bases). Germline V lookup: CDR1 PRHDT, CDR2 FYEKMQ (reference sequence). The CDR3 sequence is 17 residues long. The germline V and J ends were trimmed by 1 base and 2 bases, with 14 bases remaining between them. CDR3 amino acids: CASSLDGVQGNTGELFF. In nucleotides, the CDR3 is TGTGCCAGCAGCTTAGATGGGGTACAGGGTAACACCGGGGAGCTGTTTTTT.

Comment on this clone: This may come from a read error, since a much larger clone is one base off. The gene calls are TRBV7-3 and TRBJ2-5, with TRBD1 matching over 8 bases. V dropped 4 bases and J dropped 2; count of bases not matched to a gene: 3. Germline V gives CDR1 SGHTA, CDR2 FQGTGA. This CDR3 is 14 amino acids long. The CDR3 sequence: CASSSDRVQETQYF. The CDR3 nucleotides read TGTGCCAGCAGCTCGGACAGGGTTCAAGAGACCCAGTACTTC.

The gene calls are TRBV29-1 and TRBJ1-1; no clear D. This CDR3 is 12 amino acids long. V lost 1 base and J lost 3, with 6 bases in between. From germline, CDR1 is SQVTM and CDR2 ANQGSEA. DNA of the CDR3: TGCAGCGTTGAAGGGGCATACACTGAAGCTTTCTTT. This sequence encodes CSVEGAYTEAFF.

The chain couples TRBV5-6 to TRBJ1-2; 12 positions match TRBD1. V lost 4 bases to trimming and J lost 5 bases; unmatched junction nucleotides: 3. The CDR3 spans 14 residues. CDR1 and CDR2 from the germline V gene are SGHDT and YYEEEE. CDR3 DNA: TGTGCCAGCAGCCCGGGACAGGGGGCTTATGGCTACACCTTC. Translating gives CASSPGQGAYGYTF.

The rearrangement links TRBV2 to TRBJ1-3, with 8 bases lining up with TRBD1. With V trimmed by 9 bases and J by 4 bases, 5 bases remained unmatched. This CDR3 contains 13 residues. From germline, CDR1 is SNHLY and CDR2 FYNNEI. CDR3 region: CASRQGYGNTIYF. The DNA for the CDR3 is TGTGCCAGTCGACAGGGGTACGGAAACACCATATATTTT. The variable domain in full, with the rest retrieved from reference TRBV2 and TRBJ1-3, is EPEVTQTPSHQVTQMGQEVILRCVPISNHLYFYWYRQILGQKVEFLVSFYNNEISEKSEIFDDQFSVERPDGSNFTLKIRSTKLEDSAMYFCASRQGYGNTIYFGEGSWLTVV.

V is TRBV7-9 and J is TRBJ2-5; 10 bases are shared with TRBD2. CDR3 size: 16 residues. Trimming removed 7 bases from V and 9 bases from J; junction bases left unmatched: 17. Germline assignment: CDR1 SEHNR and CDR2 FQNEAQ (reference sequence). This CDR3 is CASTPSLAGDPEPQYF. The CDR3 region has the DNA TGTGCCAGCACTCCCAGTCTAGCGGGAGATCCGGAGCCCCAGTACTTC.

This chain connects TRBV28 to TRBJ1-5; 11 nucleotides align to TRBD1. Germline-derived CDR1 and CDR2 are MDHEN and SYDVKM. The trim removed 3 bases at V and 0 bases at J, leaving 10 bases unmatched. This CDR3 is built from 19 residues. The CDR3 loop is CASSFSPGQGGISNQPQHF. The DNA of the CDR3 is TGTGCCAGCAGTTTCTCGCCGGGACAGGGGGGTATTAGCAATCAGCCCCAGCATTTT.

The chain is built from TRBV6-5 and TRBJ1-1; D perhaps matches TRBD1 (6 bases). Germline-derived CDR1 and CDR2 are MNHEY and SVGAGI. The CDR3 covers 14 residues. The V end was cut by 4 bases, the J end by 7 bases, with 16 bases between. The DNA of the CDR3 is TGTGCCAGCAGTTCCGTCGCGGGGGCTCTTGAAGCTTTCTTT. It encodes CASSSVAGALEAFF.

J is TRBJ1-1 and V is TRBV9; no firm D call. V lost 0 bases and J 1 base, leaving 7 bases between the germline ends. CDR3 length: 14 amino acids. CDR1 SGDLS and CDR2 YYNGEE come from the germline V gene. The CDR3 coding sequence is TGTGCCAGCAGCGTAGTTTCCCAGAACACTGAAGCTTTCTTT. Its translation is CASSVVSQNTEAFF.

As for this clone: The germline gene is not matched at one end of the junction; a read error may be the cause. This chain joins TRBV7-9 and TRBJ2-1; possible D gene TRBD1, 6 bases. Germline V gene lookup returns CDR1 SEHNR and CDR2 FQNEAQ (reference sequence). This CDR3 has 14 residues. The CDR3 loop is CSSSLGQGFNEQFF. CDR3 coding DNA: TGTTCCAGCAGCTTAGGCCAGGGGTTCAATGAGCAGTTCTTC. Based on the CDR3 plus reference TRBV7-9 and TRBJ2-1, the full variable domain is DTGVSQNPRHKITKRGQNVTFRCDPISEHNRLYWYRQTLGQGPEFLTYFQNEAQLEKSRLLSDRFSAERPKGSFSTLEIQRTEQGDSAMYLCSSSLGQGFNEQFFGPGTRLTVL.

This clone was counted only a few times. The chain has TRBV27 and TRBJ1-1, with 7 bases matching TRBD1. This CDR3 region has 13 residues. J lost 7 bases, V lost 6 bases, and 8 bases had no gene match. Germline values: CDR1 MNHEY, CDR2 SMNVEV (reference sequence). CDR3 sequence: CASRFLGTDEAFF. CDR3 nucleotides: TGTGCCAGCAGGTTTCTCGGGACAGATGAAGCTTTCTTT.

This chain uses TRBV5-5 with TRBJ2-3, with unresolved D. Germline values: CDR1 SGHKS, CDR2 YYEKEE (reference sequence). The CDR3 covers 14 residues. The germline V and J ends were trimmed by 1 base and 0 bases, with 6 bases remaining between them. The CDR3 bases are TGTGCCAGCAGCTTGTCCCCTAGCACAGATACGCAGTATTTT. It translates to CASSLSPSTDTQYF.

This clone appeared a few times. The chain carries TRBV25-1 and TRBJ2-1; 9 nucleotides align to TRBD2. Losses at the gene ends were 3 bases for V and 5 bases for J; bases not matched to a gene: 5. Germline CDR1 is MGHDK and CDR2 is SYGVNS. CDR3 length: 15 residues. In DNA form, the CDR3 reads TGTGCCAGCAGTGAGACTAGCGGCGCACACAATGAGCAGTTCTTC. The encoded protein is CASSETSGAHNEQFF.

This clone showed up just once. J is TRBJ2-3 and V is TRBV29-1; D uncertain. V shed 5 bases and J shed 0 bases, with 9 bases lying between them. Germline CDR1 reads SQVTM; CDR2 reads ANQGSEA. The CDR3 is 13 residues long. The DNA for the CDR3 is TGCAGCGTTAAGATAGTAAGCACAGATACGCAGTATTTT. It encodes CSVKIVSTDTQYF.

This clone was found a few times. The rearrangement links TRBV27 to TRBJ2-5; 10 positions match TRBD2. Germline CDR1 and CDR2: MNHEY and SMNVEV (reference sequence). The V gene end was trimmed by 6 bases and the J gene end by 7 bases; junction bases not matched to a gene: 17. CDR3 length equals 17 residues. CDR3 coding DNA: TGTGCCAGCAGCCCCACCGCGACTAGCGGGCCCCCAGGGACCCAGTACTTC. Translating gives CASSPTATSGPPGTQYF.

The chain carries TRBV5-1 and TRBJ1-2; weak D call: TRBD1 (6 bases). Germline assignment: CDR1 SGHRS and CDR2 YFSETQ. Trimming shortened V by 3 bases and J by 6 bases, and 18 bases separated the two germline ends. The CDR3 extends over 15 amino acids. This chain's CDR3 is CASSSYFTGKDGYTF. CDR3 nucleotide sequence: TGCGCCAGCAGCTCGTATTTTACAGGGAAGGATGGCTACACCTTC.

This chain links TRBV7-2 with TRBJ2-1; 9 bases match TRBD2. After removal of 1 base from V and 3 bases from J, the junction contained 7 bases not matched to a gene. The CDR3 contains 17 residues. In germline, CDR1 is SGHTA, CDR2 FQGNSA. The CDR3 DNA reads TGTGCCAGCAGCTTAGTCGGTAGCGGGAGTCTCTACAATGAGCAGTTCTTC. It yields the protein CASSLVGSGSLYNEQFF.

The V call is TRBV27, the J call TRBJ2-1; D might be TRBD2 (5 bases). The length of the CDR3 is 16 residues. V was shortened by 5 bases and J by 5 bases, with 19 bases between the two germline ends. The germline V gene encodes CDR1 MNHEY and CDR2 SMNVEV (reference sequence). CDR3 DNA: TGTGCCAGCAGTCATGCGAGGGCCAGACCGAACAATGAGCAGTTCTTC. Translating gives CASSHARARPNNEQFF.

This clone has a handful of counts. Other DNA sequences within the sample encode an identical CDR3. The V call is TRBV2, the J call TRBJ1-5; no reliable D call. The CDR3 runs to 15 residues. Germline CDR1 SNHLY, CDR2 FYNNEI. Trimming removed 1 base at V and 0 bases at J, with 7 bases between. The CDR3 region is CASSEDSYSNQPQHF. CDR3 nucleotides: TGTGCCAGCAGTGAAGACTCTTATAGCAATCAGCCCCAGCATTTT.

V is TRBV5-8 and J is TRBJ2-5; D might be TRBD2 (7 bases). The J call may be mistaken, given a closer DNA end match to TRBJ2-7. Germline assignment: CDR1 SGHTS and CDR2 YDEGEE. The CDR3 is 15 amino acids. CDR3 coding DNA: TGTGCCAGCAGCTTGTGGGGGGGCGGTAAGCACGAGCAGTACTTC. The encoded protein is CASSLWGGGKHEQYF.

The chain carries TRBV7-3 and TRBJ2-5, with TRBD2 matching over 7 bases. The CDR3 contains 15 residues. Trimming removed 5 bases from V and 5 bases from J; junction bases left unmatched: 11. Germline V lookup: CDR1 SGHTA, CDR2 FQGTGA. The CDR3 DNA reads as TGTGCCAGCAGCCCCTTAGCGGGCGGAGGGGAGACCCAGTACTTC. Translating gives CASSPLAGGGETQYF.